Listed below are T cell receptor beta chains from one sample, sequenced in a study of cytomegalovirus exposure and HLA in healthy donors. Profiled with immunoSEQ multiplex PCR; TCRdb holds only in-frame clones, not every one. Among under 90,000 clones listed, 90% were seen once. Sequencing was carried out using PBMCs. These receptors came from a man aged 18 to 29 in good health and CMV-seronegative. Each CDR3 is given with its conserved first and last residue. D genes are given only for firm matches. Size tells how often a clone was seen (once, few, many) or the class of an expanded clone, and some rows leave it out.

d_call: .
v_call: TRBV28
clone_size: .
j_call: TRBJ1-4
cdr3_nt: TGTGCCAGCAGTCCTCGGTCCCGGGGGGAAAAACTGTTTTTT
cdr3_aa: CASSPRSRGEKLFF

d_call: .
v_call: TRBV9
clone_size: .
j_call: TRBJ2-1
cdr3_nt: TGTGCCAGCAGCGTAGGGACAGTCGATGAGCAGTTCTTC
cdr3_aa: CASSVGTVDEQFF

d_call: TRBD1
v_call: TRBV6-5
clone_size: .
j_call: TRBJ1-2
cdr3_nt: TGTGCCAGCAGTTACGGACAGGGTCCTGGCTACACCTTC
cdr3_aa: CASSYGQGPGYTF

d_call: .
v_call: TRBV6-6
clone_size: .
j_call: TRBJ2-3
cdr3_nt: TGTGCCAGCAGTTCCCAGAGGGATACGCAGTATTTT
cdr3_aa: CASSSQRDTQYF

d_call: TRBD1
v_call: TRBV30
clone_size: .
j_call: TRBJ2-7
cdr3_nt: TGTGCCTGGCGACTTCAGGGACAGGGCGCCTACGAGCAGTACTTC
cdr3_aa: CAWRLQGQGAYEQYF

d_call: .
v_call: TRBV7-2
clone_size: .
j_call: TRBJ1-1
cdr3_nt: TGTGCCAGCAGCTTATATTCAGGAACTGAAGCTTTCTTT
cdr3_aa: CASSLYSGTEAFF

d_call: .
v_call: TRBV27
clone_size: .
j_call: TRBJ1-6
cdr3_nt: TGTGCCAGCAGTTTATGGTCCCAGGGGAATTCACCCCTCCACTTT
cdr3_aa: CASSLWSQGNSPLHF

d_call: TRBD1
v_call: TRBV9
clone_size: .
j_call: TRBJ2-3
cdr3_nt: TGTGCCAGCGGGGACAGGGCCTTTCTGGGCACAGATACGCAGTATTTT
cdr3_aa: CASGDRAFLGTDTQYF

d_call: TRBD1
v_call: TRBV6-1
clone_size: .
j_call: TRBJ1-5
cdr3_nt: TGTGCCAGCAGTTTACAGGGGGTGGCCAATCAGCCCCAGCATTTT
cdr3_aa: CASSLQGVANQPQHF

d_call: .
v_call: TRBV4-3
clone_size: few
j_call: TRBJ2-7
cdr3_nt: TGCGCCAGCAGCCAAGATCCGTCAGGGGTTCCCTACGAGCAGTACTTC
cdr3_aa: CASSQDPSGVPYEQYF

d_call: TRBD1
v_call: TRBV6-1
clone_size: .
j_call: TRBJ2-7
cdr3_nt: TGTGCCAGCAGCGCATTGCAGGGGGTGTCCTACGAGCAGTACTTC
cdr3_aa: CASSALQGVSYEQYF

d_call: .
v_call: TRBV6-1
clone_size: .
j_call: TRBJ2-6
cdr3_nt: TGTGCCAGCAGTGACGGGTGGCCGTCTGGGGCCAACGTCCTGACTTTC
cdr3_aa: CASSDGWPSGANVLTF

d_call: .
v_call: TRBV29-1
clone_size: .
j_call: TRBJ2-1
cdr3_nt: TGCAGCGTTGTCCAGGGGACCAGGACCGATGGCTATCAGTTCTTC
cdr3_aa: CSVVQGTRTDGYQFF

d_call: .
v_call: TRBV28
clone_size: .
j_call: TRBJ2-7
cdr3_nt: TGTGCCAGCAGTTTACCTATAAACTACGAGCAGTACTTC
cdr3_aa: CASSLPINYEQYF

d_call: TRBD1
v_call: TRBV13
clone_size: .
j_call: TRBJ1-4
cdr3_nt: TGTGCCAGCAGCTTATGGACAGGGGGTAATGAAAAACTGTTTTTT
cdr3_aa: CASSLWTGGNEKLFF

d_call: .
v_call: TRBV19
clone_size: .
j_call: TRBJ2-1
cdr3_nt: TGTGCCAGTAAAAAGGCGGGACTTAATGAGCAGTTCTTC
cdr3_aa: CASKKAGLNEQFF

d_call: TRBD1
v_call: TRBV5-5
clone_size: .
j_call: TRBJ1-4
cdr3_nt: TGTGCCAGCAGCTCACAGGGGAGAGGAGAAAAACTGTTTTTT
cdr3_aa: CASSSQGRGEKLFF